The 23 T cell receptor beta chains below were found in one sample sequenced in a study of Graves' ophthalmopathy and Graves' hyperthyroidism. Using RNA transcripts, the TCR beta CDR3 regions were amplified. The first round was an RT-PCR with HTBI primers, and the second round was a multiplex PCR. TCRdb passed the multiplex PCR reads through MiXCR, listing each CDR3 protein once. Found here are 560,000 or so distinct CDR3 sequences, approximately 37% of them singletons; the top ten hold about 4.6%. Input material: peripheral blood or thyroid tissue (not recorded which). All receptors derive from an adult man with Graves' hyperthyroidism.

There are many counts of this clonotype. The chain carries TRBV7-9 and TRBJ1-5; perhaps TRBD1 as D (6 bases). The V end lost 1 base, the J end lost 3 bases, and 10 bases lay between the germline ends. CDR1 is SEHNR and CDR2 is FQNEAQ in the germline V gene (reference sequence). The length of the CDR3 is 15 residues. Written as DNA, the CDR3 is TGTGCCAGCAGCTTAGATGGACAGATCAATCAGCCCCAGCATTTT. This encodes CASSLDGQINQPQHF.

The chain links TRBV28 to TRBJ1-3; D is possibly TRBD1 (6 bases). CDR1 is MDHEN and CDR2 is SYDVKM in the germline V gene. Trimming removed 5 bases at V and 2 bases at J, with 13 bases between. The CDR3 contains 15 residues. The CDR3 loop is CASSQTGFTGNTIYF. The CDR3 DNA reads TGTGCCAGCAGTCAAACAGGGTTCACTGGAAACACCATATATTTT.

The chain uses TRBV2 and TRBJ1-2, with TRBD2 as a possible D gene (6 bases). The J call may be wrong; the DNA end is better matched by TRBJ2-1. Germline loops: CDR1 SNHLY, CDR2 FYNNEI. The CDR3 has 13 residues. The CDR3 spells CASKGGSSNEQFF. The CDR3 region has the DNA TGTGCCAGCAAGGGAGGAAGCAGCAATGAGCAGTTCTTC.

On this clonotype: With a much larger clone just one base away, this may be a read error. The rearrangement links TRBV6-5 to TRBJ2-2, with TRBD1 matching 10 bases. Germline CDR1 reads MNHEY; CDR2 reads SVGAGI. The CDR3 contains 16 residues. The CDR3 protein is CASSPGDRGASGGLFF. The CDR3 DNA sequence: TGTGCCAGCAGTCCAGGGGACAGGGGAGCCAGCGGGGGGCTGTTTTTT.

In this sample, this clonotype turned up many times. One junction end disagrees with the germline gene, perhaps due to a read error. The CDR3 nucleotides read TGTGCCAGCAGCTACTCGCCGGGACGGCAAAACAATCAGCCCCAGCATTTT. Its translation: CASSYSPGRQNNQPQHF. The chain links TRBV6-6 to TRBJ1-5; perhaps TRBD1 as D (5 bases). The CDR3 is made up of 17 amino acids. In germline, CDR1 is MNHNY, CDR2 SVGAGI (reference sequence).

This clonotype came up many times. V usage is TRBV29-1 and J usage is TRBJ2-3; D may correspond to TRBD1 or TRBD2 (5 bases each). V lost 7 bases and J lost 6, with 11 bases in between. The CDR3 contains 11 residues. Germline V gene lookup returns CDR1 SQVTM and CDR2 ANQGSEA. The CDR3 DNA follows: TGCAGCGGGGACCGATCCGATACGCAGTATTTT. Amino acids: CSGDRSDTQYF.

This clonotype was recorded many times. The gene calls are TRBV13 and TRBJ2-7; no clear D. CDR1 is PRHDT and CDR2 is FYEKMQ in the germline V gene (reference sequence). The CDR3 has 12 residues. Deletions cut 0 bases from V and 5 bases from J, with 5 bases between. The CDR3, as DNA: TGTGCCAGCAGCTTAGGGTGGGACGAGCAGTACTTC. As protein: CASSLGWDEQYF.

In regard to this clonotype: A much bigger clone sits one base away, suggesting this may be a read error. The chain carries TRBV11-2 and TRBJ2-7; the match to TRBD1 covers 12 bases. CDR1 and CDR2 from the germline V gene are SGHAT and FQNNGV. This CDR3 region has 14 residues. The CDR3 loop is CASSSGTGGWELYF. The CDR3 coding sequence is TGTGCCAGCAGCTCCGGGACAGGGGGCTGGGAGCTGTACTTC.

This clonotype showed up just a few times. J is TRBJ1-5 and V is TRBV7-2; 9 nucleotides agree with TRBD1. CDR3 length: 13 amino acids. The ends lost 6 bases at V and 6 bases at J; junction bases unmatched: 3. CDR1 and CDR2 (germline): SGHTA, FQGNSA. CDR3 nucleotide sequence: TGTGCCAGCAGATTGGACAGGGGTCAGCCCCAGCATTTT. Its protein is CASRLDRGQPQHF.

This clonotype occurred once. This chain uses TRBV29-1 with TRBJ1-4; TRBD1 matches 7 bases. Germline loops: CDR1 SQVTM, CDR2 ANQGSEA. This CDR3 contains 12 residues. The CDR3 bases are TGCACCTTGGGACAGTATAATGAAAAACTGTTTTTT. This translates into CTLGQYNEKLFF.

This chain links TRBV20-1 with TRBJ2-5; 8 bases are shared with TRBD1. The CDR3 is 13 amino acids. Germline CDR1 is DFQATT and CDR2 is SNEGSKA (reference sequence). Germline trimming cut 3 bases from V and 3 bases from J; bases unmatched to any gene: 3. The CDR3 loop is CSASPTGEETQYF. The DNA of the CDR3 is TGCAGTGCTAGCCCGACAGGGGAAGAGACCCAGTACTTC.

This clonotype was recorded many times. The chain has TRBV7-2 and TRBJ1-5; 9 bases match TRBD1. CDR3 length: 14 amino acids. V gave up 3 bases and J gave up 5 bases; unmatched junction bases: 2. CDR1 and CDR2 (germline): SGHTA, FQGNSA. The CDR3 DNA follows: TGTGCCAGCAGCTTCAGACAGGGGGATCAGCCCCAGCATTTT. Translation gives CASSFRQGDQPQHF.

This clonotype was observed at least ten times. This rearrangement joins TRBV20-1 to TRBJ1-6; D is possibly TRBD1 (6 bases). The germline CDR1 and CDR2 sequences are DFQATT and SNEGSKA (reference sequence). The CDR3 sequence is 13 residues long. Trimming removed 1 base from V and 9 bases from J, with 10 bases in between. The CDR3 loop is CSARGTVASPLHF. The CDR3 DNA reads TGCAGTGCTAGAGGGACAGTGGCTTCACCCCTCCACTTT.

The rearrangement joins TRBV12-3 or TRBV12-4 to TRBJ1-1, with 7 bases that match TRBD1. V shed 6 bases and J 7 bases; nucleotides not matched to a gene: 8. The CDR3 runs to 13 residues. The CDR3 spells CASSRPQGGEAFF. The CDR3 DNA sequence: TGTGCCAGCAGCCGACCCCAGGGGGGTGAAGCTTTCTTT.

The chain links TRBV20-1 to TRBJ1-2, with D tentatively TRBD1 (5 bases). CDR1 DFQATT and CDR2 SNEGSKA come from the germline V gene (reference sequence). Trimming took 3 bases from V and 3 from J, leaving 20 bases between them. This CDR3 spans 16 amino acids. The DNA for the CDR3 is TGCAGTGCTAGCAGTTGGGGCAGGGTGATATACTATGGCTACACCTTC. Protein: CSASSWGRVIYYGYTF.

V is TRBV20-1 and J is TRBJ1-1, with 10 bases fitting TRBD1. The CDR3 totals 14 residues. Germline CDR1 and CDR2: DFQATT and SNEGSKA (reference sequence). V shed 4 bases and J 5 bases; nucleotides not matched to a gene: 7. Here the CDR3 reads CSATRTGGKTEAFF. CDR3 DNA: TGCAGTGCTACCCGGACAGGGGGAAAAACTGAAGCTTTCTTT.

In the case of this clonotype: One end of the junction varies from germline; a read error may be responsible. The V gene is TRBV7-2, the J gene TRBJ2-7, with 16 bases matching TRBD2. The CDR3 has 17 amino acids. Germline V lookup: CDR1 SGHTA, CDR2 FQGNSA. In DNA, the CDR3 is TGTGCCAGCAGCTTGGGACTAGCGGGAGGGCCTTCTGACGAGCAGTGCTTC. Amino acids: CASSLGLAGGPSDEQCF. Full variable domain (remainder filled in from reference TRBV7-2 and TRBJ2-7): GAGVSQSPSNKVTEKGKDVELRCDPISGHTALYWYRQSLGQGLEFLIYFQGNSAPDKSGLPSDRFSAERTGGSVSTLTIQRTQQEDSAVYLCASSLGLAGGPSDEQCFGPGTRLTVT.

The CDR3 DNA reads as TGTGCCAGCAGCTTATGGGGGACCCCCCAAGAGACCCAGTACTTC. This encodes CASSLWGTPQETQYF. V gene TRBV13 combines with J gene TRBJ2-5; either TRBD1 or TRBD2 may fit D (5 bases each). Trimming took 2 bases from V and 1 from J, leaving 11 bases between them. The CDR3 runs to 15 residues. CDR1 is PRHDT and CDR2 is FYEKMQ in the germline V gene (reference sequence).

Turning to this clonotype: A much larger clone lies a single base off, so this may be a read error. The gene calls are TRBV7-9 and TRBJ2-7; a possible D gene is TRBD2 (5 bases). V was shortened by 4 bases and J by 0 bases, with 19 bases between the two germline ends. Looked up from germline, CDR1 is SEHNR and CDR2 is FQNEAQ (reference sequence). The CDR3 runs to 17 residues. The CDR3 spells CASSSTPRAGISYEQYF. CDR3 sequence (DNA): TGTGCCAGCAGCTCCACCCCGCGGGCCGGGATCTCCTACGAGCAGTACTTC. Complete variable domain (other parts from reference TRBV7-9 and TRBJ2-7): DTGVSQNPRHKITKRGQNVTFRCDPISEHNRLYWYRQTLGQGPEFLTYFQNEAQLEKSRLLSDRFSAERPKGSFSTLEIQRTEQGDSAMYLCASSSTPRAGISYEQYFGPGTRLTVT.

This clonotype was picked up a small number of times. The chain joins TRBV10-3 to TRBJ1-3; no clear D gene. In germline, CDR1 is ENHRY, CDR2 SYGVKD. This CDR3 is 13 amino acids long. Trimming pared 4 bases from V and 2 bases from J, leaving 6 bases between. CDR3 residues: CAISGGTGNTIYF. The DNA of the CDR3 is TGTGCCATCAGTGGCGGGACTGGAAACACCATATATTTT.

Written as DNA, the CDR3 is TGCAGTGCTAGAACTCCGGGACAGGGCCGGTACTTC. Its translation is CSARTPGQGRYF. The V gene is TRBV20-1, the J gene TRBJ2-7; 9 bases fit TRBD1. This CDR3 has 12 amino acids. With V trimmed by 2 bases and J by 12 bases, 8 bases remained unmatched. Germline V lookup: CDR1 DFQATT, CDR2 SNEGSKA (reference sequence).

The chain combines TRBV29-1 with TRBJ2-7, with D maybe TRBD2 (6 bases). The V end lost 8 bases, the J end lost 1 base, and 12 bases lay between the germline ends. The CDR3 totals 12 residues. The germline CDR1 and CDR2 sequences are SQVTM and ANQGSEA. The CDR3 reads CSLVAGSYEQYF. The CDR3 DNA is TGCAGCTTGGTCGCGGGGTCCTACGAGCAGTACTTC.

This clonotype occurred many times. The V call is TRBV7-3, the J call TRBJ1-2; 9 bases are shared with TRBD1. V lost 5 bases, J lost 6 bases, and 10 bases stayed unmatched. In germline, CDR1 is SGHTA, CDR2 FQGTGA. CDR3 length: 15 residues. The CDR3 region has the DNA TGTGCCAGCAGCCCCGAACCCGGGACAGGGAATGGCTACACCTTC. It specifies CASSPEPGTGNGYTF.